The entry below describes one T cell receptor beta chain. Sequenced by immunoSEQ multiplex PCR; TCRdb stores in-frame clones only, minus some. The sample has a few hundred thousand clones; 90% are singletons. This entry comes from a study of blood T cell repertoires in COVID-19. This CDR3 has 15 residues. Germline trimming cut 5 bases from V and 2 bases from J; bases unmatched to any gene: 9. Looked up from germline, CDR1 is LNHDA and CDR2 is SQIVND (reference sequence). The chain combines TRBV19 with TRBJ2-7, with 7 bases matching TRBD1. This TCR derives from a young woman with acute COVID-19. Source material: PBMCs or T cells enriched from blood (not recorded which). The CDR3 coding sequence is TGTGCCAGTAGTTTACAGGGGACCAGCCCCTACGAGCAGTACTTC. The encoded protein is CASSLQGTSPYEQYF. Supplemented by reference TRBV19 and TRBJ2-7, the full variable domain reads DGGITQSPKYLFRKEGQNVTLSCEQNLNHDAMYWYRQDPGQGLRLIYYSQIVNDFQKGDIAEGYSVSREKKESFPLTVTSAQKNPTAFYLCASSLQGTSPYEQYFGPGTRLTVT.